The 3 T cell receptor beta chains below come from one sample, sequenced in a study of human T cells and chemical hapten exposure (dated by TCRdb to the early 2020s). To prepare the library, RACE was applied. Sequenced on a NextSeq 500. Using fastp at Q25 and MiXCR, TCRdb reprocessed the public reads and kept productive beta chains. Every distinct CDR3 protein forms one entry, paired with its most common genes and DNA. This sample lists roughly 200,000 distinct CDR3 sequences; approximately 20% were detected once. Of the sample, approximately 6.4% is held by the ten largest clones. The sample's time point label, in plain terms: patch test 1, 2 weeks after DPC sensitization. The sample's treatment or condition label is to be understood as: therapeutic diphenylcyclopropenone sensitization with weekly scalp DPC. Specimen: whole blood, collected in connection with sensitization to the hapten diphenylcyclopropenone (DPC). The origin of the receptors is a woman in her forties or fifties with alopecia areata. Some clones in this sample may be carry-over from other donors' samples.

The chain employs TRBV6-6 and TRBJ1-2; TRBD1 might be the D (5 bases). The CDR3 consists of 17 residues. V was clipped by 5 bases and J by 0 bases, with 19 bases between them. CDR1 is MNHNY and CDR2 is SVGAGI in the germline V gene (reference sequence). CDR3 region: CASSLVQGPVTNYGYTF. The CDR3, as DNA: TGTGCCAGCAGTCTTGTCCAGGGACCTGTTACTAACTATGGCTACACCTTC.

The V call is TRBV20-1, the J call TRBJ2-3, with 13 bases aligning to TRBD2. CDR1 is DFQATT and CDR2 is SNEGSKA in the germline V gene (reference sequence). This CDR3 contains 15 residues. The CDR3 spells CRTSGRAFSTDTQYF. For the CDR3, the DNA is TGCAGAACTAGCGGGAGGGCCTTTAGCACAGATACGCAGTATTTT.

This clonotype was detected only a few times. The rearrangement joins TRBV2 to TRBJ2-2; 7 bases fit TRBD2. Trimming took 2 bases from V and 5 from J; bases not matched to a gene: 8. The CDR3 sequence is 16 residues long. Per the germline V gene, CDR1 is SNHLY and CDR2 is FYNNEI. The CDR3 DNA is TGTGCCAGCAGTGAACGCGGGAGTCTGGGGACCGGGGAGCTGTTTTTT. Its protein is CASSERGSLGTGELFF.